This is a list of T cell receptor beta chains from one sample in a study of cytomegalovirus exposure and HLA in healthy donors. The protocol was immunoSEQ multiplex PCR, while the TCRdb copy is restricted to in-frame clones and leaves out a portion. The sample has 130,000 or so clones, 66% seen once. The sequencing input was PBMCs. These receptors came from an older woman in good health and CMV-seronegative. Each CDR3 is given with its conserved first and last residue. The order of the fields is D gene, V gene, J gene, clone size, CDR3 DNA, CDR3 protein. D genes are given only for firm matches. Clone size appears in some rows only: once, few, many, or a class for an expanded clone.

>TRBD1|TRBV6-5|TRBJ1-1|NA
TGTGCCAGCTTACTAAGCAGCCGACAGGGGGAAGCTTTCTTT
CASLLSSRQGEAFF
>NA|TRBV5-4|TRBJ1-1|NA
TGTGCCAGCAGCTTGGCGGGAGGGGGTACTGAAGCTTTCTTT
CASSLAGGGTEAFF
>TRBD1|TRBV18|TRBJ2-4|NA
TGTGCCAGCTCACCACTGGGACAGGGGCCCGGCATTCAGTACTTC
CASSPLGQGPGIQYF
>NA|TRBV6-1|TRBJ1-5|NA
TGTGCCAGCAGTGATATCAGCAATCAGCCCCAGCATTTT
CASSDISNQPQHF
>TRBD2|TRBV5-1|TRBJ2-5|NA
TGCGCCAGCAGCTTGGGGGCCGGGAGGGGACAAGAGACCCAGTACTTC
CASSLGAGRGQETQYF
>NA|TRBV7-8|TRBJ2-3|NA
TGTGCCAGCACCCCGGACGGGCGGGACACAGATACGCAGTATTTT
CASTPDGRDTDTQYF
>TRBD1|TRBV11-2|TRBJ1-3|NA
TGTGCCAGCAGCCGAACAGGGGGGGGCCGTTCTGGAAACACCATATATTTT
CASSRTGGGRSGNTIYF
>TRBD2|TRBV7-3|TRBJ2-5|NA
TGTGCCAGCAGCTGGGGACTAGCGGGCATACAAGAGACCCAGTACTTC
CASSWGLAGIQETQYF
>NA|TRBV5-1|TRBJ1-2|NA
TGCGCCAGCAGCTTGGTGGGGGACTCCTATGGCTACACCTTC
CASSLVGDSYGYTF
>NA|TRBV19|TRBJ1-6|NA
TGTGCCAGTAGACAGAATAGAGACTCCTATAATTCACCCCTCCACTTT
CASRQNRDSYNSPLHF
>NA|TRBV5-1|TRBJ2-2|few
TGCGCCAGCAGCGCCGAAGGGGTGTGGGTCGACACCGGGGAGCTGTTTTTT
CASSAEGVWVDTGELFF
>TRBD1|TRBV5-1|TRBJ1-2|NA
TGCGCCAGCAGCGTTGGACAGGGGAATGGCTACACCTTC
CASSVGQGNGYTF
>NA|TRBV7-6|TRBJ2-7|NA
TGTGCCAGCAGCCGAACCGCGGGGCCGTGGAACGAGCAGTACTTC
CASSRTAGPWNEQYF
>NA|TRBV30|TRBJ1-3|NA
TGTGCCTGGAGTGTACGACAGAACGGAAACACCATATATTTT
CAWSVRQNGNTIYF
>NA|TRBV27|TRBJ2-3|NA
TGTGCCAGCAGCAGGGCGGGGGATACGCAGTATTTT
CASSRAGDTQYF
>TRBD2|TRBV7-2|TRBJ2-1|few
TGTGCCAGCAGGGCACCGGGACTAGCGGGAGAAGTTGAGCAGTTCTTC
CASRAPGLAGEVEQFF
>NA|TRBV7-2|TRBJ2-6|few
TGTGCCAGCAGCTTAGTTGGCAGGTTCTCCTCTGGGGCCAACGTCCTGACTTTC
CASSLVGRFSSGANVLTF
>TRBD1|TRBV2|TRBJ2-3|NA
TGTGCCAGCAGCGAGGACAGGGCAAACACAGATACGCAGTATTTT
CASSEDRANTDTQYF
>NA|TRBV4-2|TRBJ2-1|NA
TGTGCCAGCAGCCAAGAGGAGGTAGCGGAGGAGCAGTTCTTC
CASSQEEVAEEQFF
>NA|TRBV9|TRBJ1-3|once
TGTGCCAGCAGCGTAGCCGGGGGGAGCTCTGGAAACACCATATATTTT
CASSVAGGSSGNTIYF
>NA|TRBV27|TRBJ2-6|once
TGTGCCAGCAGTTTACTGACAGGCTCTGGGGCCAACGTCCTGACTTTC
CASSLLTGSGANVLTF
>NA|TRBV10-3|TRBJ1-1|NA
TGTGCCATCAGTGAGCCCGGCAGGTCTCCCCCTGAAGCTTTCTTT
CAISEPGRSPPEAFF
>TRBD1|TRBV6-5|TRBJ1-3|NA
TGTGCCAGCAGCCAGGACAGGGGCGCCGGAAACACCATATATTTT
CASSQDRGAGNTIYF
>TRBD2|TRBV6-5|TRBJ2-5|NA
TGTGCCAGCAGTCGACTAGCGGGAGGGGAGACCCAGTACTTC
CASSRLAGGETQYF
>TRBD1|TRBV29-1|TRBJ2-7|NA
TGCAGCGTTGAAAAGGGGACAGGGAGGGCCTACGAGCAGTACTTC
CSVEKGTGRAYEQYF
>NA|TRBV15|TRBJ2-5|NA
TGTGCCACCAGCAGAACAGGGGGAGGGGAGACCCAGTACTTC
CATSRTGGGETQYF
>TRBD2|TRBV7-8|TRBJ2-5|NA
TGTGCCAGCAGCTCAGGAGTGGCGGGGACTACTATGGAGACCCAGTACTTC
CASSSGVAGTTMETQYF
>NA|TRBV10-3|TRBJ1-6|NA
TGTGCCATCAGTGACGTGGGCTCACCCCTCCACTTT
CAISDVGSPLHF
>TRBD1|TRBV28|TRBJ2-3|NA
TGTGCCAGCGCCACAGGGGAACGCAATAGGGCGCAGTATTTT
CASATGERNRAQYF
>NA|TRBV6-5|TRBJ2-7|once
TGTGCCAGCAGTTACGACGGCGGCCGAAAGTACTTC
CASSYDGGRKYF
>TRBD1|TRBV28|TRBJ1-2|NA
TGTGCCAGCGGACAGGGAATAATTTCAGGTGGCTACACCTTC
CASGQGIISGGYTF
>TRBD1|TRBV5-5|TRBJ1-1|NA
TGTGCCAGCAGCTTTTCACAGGGGGCCTCGCGGGAAGCTTTCTTT
CASSFSQGASREAFF
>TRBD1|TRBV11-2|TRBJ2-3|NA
TGTGCCAGCAGCGCCGGGACAGGGGTACATACGCAGTATTTT
CASSAGTGVHTQYF
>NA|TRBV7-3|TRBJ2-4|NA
TGTGCCAGCAGCTACACGGACAGCACAAAAAACATTCAGTACTTC
CASSYTDSTKNIQYF
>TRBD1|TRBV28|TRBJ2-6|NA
TGTGCCAGTATACAGGGGGTCCTAGGCTCTGGGGCCAACGTCCTGACTTTC
CASIQGVLGSGANVLTF
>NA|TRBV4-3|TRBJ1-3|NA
TGCGCCAGCAGCCTCCATATTTTCGACACTGGAAACACCATATATTTT
CASSLHIFDTGNTIYF
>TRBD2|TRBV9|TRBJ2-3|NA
TGTGCCAGCAGCGGGACTAGGGAGGGTACGCAGTATTTT
CASSGTREGTQYF
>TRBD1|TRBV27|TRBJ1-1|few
TGTGCCACCTCCGGACAGGGAACGAACACTGAAGCTTTCTTT
CATSGQGTNTEAFF